This T cell receptor beta chain was recovered during a study of regulatory T cells in long-lasting Graves disease. Findings and limits, study-wide: Persistent disease exhibited a predilection for TRBV28, TRBJ1-2 and TRBJ2-5.

V dropped 6 bases and J dropped 4 bases, with 10 bases sitting between them. The length of the CDR3 is 13 residues. The germline gives CDR1 MNHEY, CDR2 SVGEGT. Regarding time point: newly diagnosed GD, antithyroid drugs for less than 3 months. With RNA extracted from PBMCs as input, the TCR library was made. Graves' disease diagnosis followed American Thyroid Association guidelines. Of note for this clonotype: The target antigen is unknown. A clone one base away is much larger, so this may be a read error.

Both iRepertoire HTBI primers and Arm-PCR of CDR3 regions were used to build the TCR beta libraries. TCRdb processed the multiplex PCR reads anew with MiXCR; each CDR3 protein has one entry. The sample holds some 500,000 distinct CDR3 sequences; about 13% are singletons and the top ten take 10%. The same data also went into a second study, on T cells in Graves' hyperthyroidism and ophthalmopathy.

Sequenced material: peripheral blood mononuclear cells (PBMCs), taken at new diagnosis, from a patient treated with antithyroid drugs. The V and J genes are TRBV6-2 or TRBV6-3 and TRBJ1-5; D remains ambiguous. This receptor was taken from a man aged 25-40 years with Graves disease. Here the CDR3 DNA reads TGTGCCAGCAGGGGGATGCGGAATCAGCCCCAGCATTTT. Protein product: CASRGMRNQPQHF.